The rows below give T cell receptor beta chains drawn from one sample of a study of graft-versus-host responses after intestinal transplantation. Antigens for these TCRs are unknown. Using immunoSEQ multiplex PCR, the repertoire was profiled, and TCRdb retains in-frame clones only, with some absent. The data show 90,000 to 150,000 clones, 90% to 95% seen once. Sequenced material: unstimulated CD4+ T cells sorted from spleen or lymph node cells, taken before intestinal transplant. The receptor source for this set is a human donor who received an intestinal transplant. The conserved cysteine and the conserved F or W are not part of the CDR3 here. The D gene is left open where the match is weak. A clone size is listed for some rows: how often the clone was seen (once, few, many), or a class if it is expanded.

j_gene | v_gene | d_gene | abundance | CDR3aa
TRBJ1-1 | TRBV6-6 | NA | NA | ASSYGMEAF
TRBJ2-7 | TRBV11-2 | NA | NA | ASSLRNSYEQY
TRBJ2-7 | TRBV20-1 | NA | once | SARNYEQY
TRBJ2-1 | TRBV28 | TRBD1 | NA | ASHSPGQGDVFGQF
TRBJ2-3 | TRBV11-3 | NA | NA | ASSPGGAGTDTQY
TRBJ2-7 | TRBV4-2 | NA | NA | ASSQDYGGTSSYEQY
TRBJ1-3 | TRBV6-1 | TRBD1 | NA | ASKQGAPGNTIY
TRBJ2-7 | TRBV5-1 | NA | NA | ASSPSRRGEQY
TRBJ2-2 | TRBV5-6 | NA | NA | ASSLATRLNTGELF
TRBJ1-5 | TRBV28 | TRBD1 | NA | ASSNGQGIDQPQH
TRBJ2-2 | TRBV18 | NA | NA | ASSPTLIESTGELF
TRBJ2-1 | TRBV5-1 | NA | once | ASSLERAYNEQF
TRBJ2-2 | TRBV6-4 | TRBD1 | NA | ASRRQGDTGELF
TRBJ2-7 | TRBV11-1 | TRBD1 | once | ASSLGQASYEQY
TRBJ2-2 | TRBV5-1 | NA | NA | ASSLEGWNTGELF
TRBJ2-3 | TRBV4-1 | TRBD1 | NA | ASSQERGPDTQY
TRBJ2-6 | TRBV5-6 | TRBD2 | NA | ASGTSGTPSGANVLT
TRBJ1-1 | TRBV7-3 | NA | few | ASSLRGRTEAF
TRBJ1-1 | TRBV19 | NA | NA | ASRLGERNTEAF
TRBJ1-5 | TRBV4-2 | TRBD1 | NA | ASSQDRDRGRFGNQPQH
TRBJ2-3 | TRBV11-2 | NA | NA | ASNQGSDTQY
TRBJ2-7 | TRBV6-1 | NA | NA | ASSDVGRISPYEQY
TRBJ2-7 | TRBV7-8 | NA | few | ASSPSYEQY
TRBJ2-3 | TRBV7-9 | NA | few | AGYPGVTDTQY
TRBJ2-2 | TRBV11-3 | NA | NA | ASSRTTNTGELF
TRBJ1-1 | TRBV5-1 | TRBD1 | NA | ASSTGTGFMAEAF
TRBJ1-2 | TRBV28 | TRBD1 | NA | ASTDRGSYGYT
TRBJ1-4 | TRBV4-2 | NA | NA | ASSQETEGVLF
TRBJ2-2 | TRBV30 | NA | NA | AWPGPISTGELF
TRBJ1-3 | TRBV28 | NA | NA | ATLRGQISGNTIY
TRBJ2-7 | TRBV12-2 | NA | NA | ASRLPGQGSSYEQY
TRBJ2-3 | TRBV28 | NA | NA | ATIMAGHPTDTQY
TRBJ2-7 | TRBV27 | NA | NA | ASSMKGSARYEQY
TRBJ2-7 | TRBV6-5 | NA | NA | ASARGPGSYEQY
TRBJ1-2 | TRBV5-6 | NA | NA | ASSLDRSYGYT
TRBJ2-1 | TRBV6-5 | TRBD2 | NA | ASSYSGLAGNEQF